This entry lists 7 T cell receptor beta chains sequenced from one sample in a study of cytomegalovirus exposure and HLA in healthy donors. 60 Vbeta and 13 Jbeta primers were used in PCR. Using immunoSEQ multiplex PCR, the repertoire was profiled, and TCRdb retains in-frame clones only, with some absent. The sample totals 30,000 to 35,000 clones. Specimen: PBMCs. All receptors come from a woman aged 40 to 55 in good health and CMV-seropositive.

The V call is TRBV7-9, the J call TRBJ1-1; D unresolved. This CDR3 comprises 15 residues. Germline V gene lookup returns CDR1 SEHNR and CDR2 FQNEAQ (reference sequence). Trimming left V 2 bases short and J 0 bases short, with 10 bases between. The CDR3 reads CASSLPAGMNTEAFF. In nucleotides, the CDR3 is TGTGCCAGCAGCTTACCTGCGGGTATGAACACTGAAGCTTTCTTT.

This CDR3 is CASSPSGLAGSREQFF. In DNA, the CDR3 is TGTGCCAGCAGCCCCTCTGGCCTAGCGGGATCACGTGAGCAGTTCTTC. This sequence joins TRBV4-2 and TRBJ2-1, with 9 bases fitting TRBD2. This CDR3 is 16 amino acids long. Germline trimming cut 4 bases from V and 9 bases from J; bases unmatched to any gene: 13. The germline gives CDR1 LGHNA, CDR2 YNFKEQ.

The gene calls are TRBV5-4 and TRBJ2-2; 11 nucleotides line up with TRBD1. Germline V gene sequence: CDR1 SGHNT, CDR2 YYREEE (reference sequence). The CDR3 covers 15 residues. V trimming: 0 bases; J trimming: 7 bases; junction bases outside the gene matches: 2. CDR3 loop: CASSLVGQGVGELFF. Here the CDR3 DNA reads TGTGCCAGCAGCTTGGTGGGACAGGGGGTCGGGGAGCTGTTTTTT. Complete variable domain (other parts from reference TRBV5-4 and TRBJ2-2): ETGVTQSPTHLIKTRGQQVTLRCSSQSGHNTVSWYQQALGQGPQFIFQYYREEENGRGNFPPRFSGLQFPNYSSELNVNALELDDSALYLCASSLVGQGVGELFFGEGSRLTVL.

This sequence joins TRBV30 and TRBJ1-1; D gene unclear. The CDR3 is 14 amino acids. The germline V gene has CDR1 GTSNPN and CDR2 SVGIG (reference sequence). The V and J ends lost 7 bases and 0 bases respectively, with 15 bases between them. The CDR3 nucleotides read TGTGCCTTCCGTTCTGGGCTGGTGAACACTGAAGCTTTCTTT. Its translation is CAFRSGLVNTEAFF.

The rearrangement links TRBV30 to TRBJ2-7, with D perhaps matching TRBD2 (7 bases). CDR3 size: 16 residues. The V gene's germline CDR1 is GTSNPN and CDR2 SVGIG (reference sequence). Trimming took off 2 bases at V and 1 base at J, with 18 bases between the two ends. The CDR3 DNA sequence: TGTGCCTGGAGTTTTACAGGGACTACTAGTTCCTACGAGCAGTACTTC. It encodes CAWSFTGTTSSYEQYF.

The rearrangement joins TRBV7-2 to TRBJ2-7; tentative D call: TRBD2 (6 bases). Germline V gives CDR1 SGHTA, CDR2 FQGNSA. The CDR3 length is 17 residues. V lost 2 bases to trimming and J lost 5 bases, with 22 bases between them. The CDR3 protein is CASSLIAGLQLSHEQYF. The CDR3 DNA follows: TGTGCCAGCAGCTTAATCGCGGGACTTCAATTATCGCACGAGCAGTACTTC. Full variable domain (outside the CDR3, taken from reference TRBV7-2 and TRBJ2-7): GAGVSQSPSNKVTEKGKDVELRCDPISGHTALYWYRQSLGQGLEFLIYFQGNSAPDKSGLPSDRFSAERTGGSVSTLTIQRTQQEDSAVYLCASSLIAGLQLSHEQYFGPGTRLTVT.

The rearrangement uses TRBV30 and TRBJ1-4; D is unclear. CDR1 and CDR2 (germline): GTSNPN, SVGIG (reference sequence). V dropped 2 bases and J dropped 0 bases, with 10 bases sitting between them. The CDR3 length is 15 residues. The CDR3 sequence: CAWSPKRATNEKLFF. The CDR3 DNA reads TGTGCCTGGAGTCCCAAGAGGGCAACTAATGAAAAACTGTTTTTT.